This T cell receptor beta chain was sequenced in a study of blood T cell repertoires in COVID-19. For the study at large: The study drew acute and convalescent COVID-19 samples from the United States, Italy and Spain.

Germline values: CDR1 SQVTM, CDR2 ANQGSEA. The V end was cut by 5 bases, the J end by 0 bases, with 7 bases between. The CDR3 loop spans 12 amino acids. This clone has only one observation. The study recruited people aged about 18 to 95 years across 24 US areas. Allocation to cohorts depended on clinical history reported by the participants. Cohort 3 recovered donors had two negative PCRs, clearance, or symptom resolution. Clones were sequenced by immunoSEQ multiplex PCR, and TCRdb holds only the in-frame ones, with some missing. The repertoire has roughly 360,000 clones, about 90% of them found once; the top ten carry 1% to 1.5%.

The sample comprised PBMCs or T cells enriched from blood (not recorded which). The chain joins TRBV29-1 to TRBJ1-2; D is uncertain. This receptor was taken from a young man who had recovered from COVID-19. CDR3 protein: CSVTQSNYGYTF. CDR3 in DNA: TGCAGCGTTACACAGTCTAACTATGGCTACACCTTC.